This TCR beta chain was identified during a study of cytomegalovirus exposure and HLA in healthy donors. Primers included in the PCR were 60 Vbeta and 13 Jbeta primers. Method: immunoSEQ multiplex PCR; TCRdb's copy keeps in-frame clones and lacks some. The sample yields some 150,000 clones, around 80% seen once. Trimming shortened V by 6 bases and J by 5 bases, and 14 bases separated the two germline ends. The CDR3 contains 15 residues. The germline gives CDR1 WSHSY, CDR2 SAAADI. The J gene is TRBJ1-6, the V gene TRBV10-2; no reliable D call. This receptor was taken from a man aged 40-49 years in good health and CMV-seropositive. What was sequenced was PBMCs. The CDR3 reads CASRVGRMHNSPLHF. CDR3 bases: TGCGCCAGCAGAGTGGGCAGGATGCATAATTCACCCCTCCACTTT.